This T cell receptor beta chain was obtained from a study of OX40 agonist ivuxolimab in advanced cancers. Study-level information: It was permissible to have had prior anti-PD-1, anti-PD-L1 or anti-CTLA-4 therapy, and approximately 38% had some. Three patients showed partial responses: one hepatocellular carcinoma and two cutaneous melanoma cases. Regarding the study as a whole: Not determined was the antigen specificity of the expanded peripheral T cells.

This clone was seen a single time. Antigen specificity is unknown. Libraries were prepared by immunoSEQ multiplex PCR; TCRdb keeps only in-frame clonotypes and omits some of them. The sample includes about 69,000 clones, around 90% seen only once; the top ten take less than 3.5%. Germline assignment: CDR1 SGHTA and CDR2 FQGNSA. This CDR3 contains 18 residues. Trimming pared 1 base from V and 5 bases from J, leaving 21 bases between. The chain combines TRBV7-2 with TRBJ1-5; D is possibly TRBD1 (5 bases). This sequence originates from an adult with an advanced solid tumor such as melanoma, head and neck, liver or kidney cancer. This specimen was CD4+ or CD8+ T cells sorted from blood, taken in a trial of the OX40 agonist ivuxolimab. The CDR3 here is CASSLVGRGRISHQPQHF. Here the CDR3 DNA reads TGTGCCAGCAGCTTAGTTGGACGGGGGAGGATTAGTCATCAGCCCCAGCATTTT.